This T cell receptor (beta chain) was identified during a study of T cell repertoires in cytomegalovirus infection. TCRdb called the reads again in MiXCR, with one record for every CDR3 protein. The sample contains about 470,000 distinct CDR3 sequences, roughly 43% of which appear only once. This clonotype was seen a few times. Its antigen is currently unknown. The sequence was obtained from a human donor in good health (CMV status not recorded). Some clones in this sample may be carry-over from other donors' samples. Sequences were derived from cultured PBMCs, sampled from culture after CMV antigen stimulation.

DNA for the CDR3: TGTGCCAGCAGCCCCAGACCCAGCAGCCTCTCCTACAATGAGCAGTTCTTC. It is translated as CASSPRPSSLSYNEQFF. This chain joins TRBV7-2 and TRBJ2-1, with D hard to call. This CDR3 is built from 17 residues. V was trimmed by 5 bases and J by 0 bases, leaving 17 bases between them. Germline CDR1 is SGHTA and CDR2 is FQGNSA. Full variable domain (remainder filled in from reference TRBV7-2 and TRBJ2-1): GAGVSQSPSNKVTEKGKDVELRCDPISGHTALYWYRQSLGQGLEFLIYFQGNSAPDKSGLPSDRFSAERTGGSVSTLTIQRTQQEDSAVYLCASSPRPSSLSYNEQFFGPGTRLTVL.